The entry below gives a single T cell receptor beta chain sequence along with its context. Antigen unknown. The CDR3 sequence is 15 residues long. Germline V CDR1 and CDR2: SEHNR, FQNEAQ (reference sequence). V shed 3 bases and J shed 5 bases, with 17 bases lying between them. Selected positively for CCR7 and CD45RO-negative, naive CD8 cells excluded terminally differentiated effector memory CD45RA+ cells. Sequencing was performed with immunoSEQ multiplex PCR; in TCRdb, only in-frame clones are kept and a portion is missing. The sample includes 700,000 to 950,000 clones, approximately 96% of them seen just once. These data come from a study of shared clonotypes between healthy human individuals. Study conclusions and caveats: Clonotype sharing among donors was expected to depend on sequencing depth.

The TCR sequence derives from a man aged 30 to 39 in good health. Sequenced: naive CD8+ T cells sorted from blood. V is TRBV7-9 and J is TRBJ2-7; D is perhaps TRBD1 (6 bases). The CDR3 sequence: CASSLGEGQGNEQYF. The CDR3 region has the DNA TGTGCCAGCAGCTTGGGCGAAGGCCAGGGGAACGAGCAGTACTTC.